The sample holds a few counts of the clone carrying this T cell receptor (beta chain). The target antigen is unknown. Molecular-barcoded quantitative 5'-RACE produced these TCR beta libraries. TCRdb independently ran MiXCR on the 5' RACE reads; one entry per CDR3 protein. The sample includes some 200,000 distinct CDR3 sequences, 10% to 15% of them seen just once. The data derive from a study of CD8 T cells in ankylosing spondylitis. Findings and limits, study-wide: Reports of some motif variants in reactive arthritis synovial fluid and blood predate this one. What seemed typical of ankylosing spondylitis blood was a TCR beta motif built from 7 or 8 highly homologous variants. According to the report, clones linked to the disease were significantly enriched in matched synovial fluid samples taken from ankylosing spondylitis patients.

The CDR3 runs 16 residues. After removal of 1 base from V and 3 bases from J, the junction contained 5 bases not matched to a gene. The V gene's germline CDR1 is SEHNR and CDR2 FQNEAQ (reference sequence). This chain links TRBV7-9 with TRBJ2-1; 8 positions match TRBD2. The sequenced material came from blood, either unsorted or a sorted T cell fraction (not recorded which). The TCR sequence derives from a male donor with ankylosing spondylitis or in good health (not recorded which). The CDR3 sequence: CASSLVGGRSYNEQFF. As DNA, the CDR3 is TGTGCCAGCAGCTTAGTGGGCGGGAGGAGCTACAATGAGCAGTTCTTC. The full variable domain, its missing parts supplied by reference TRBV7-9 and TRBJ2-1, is DTGVSQNPRHKITKRGQNVTFRCDPISEHNRLYWYRQTLGQGPEFLTYFQNEAQLEKSRLLSDRFSAERPKGSFSTLEIQRTEQGDSAMYLCASSLVGGRSYNEQFFGPGTRLTVL.